This TCR beta chain is drawn from a study of cytomegalovirus exposure and HLA in healthy donors. Clones were read by immunoSEQ multiplex PCR, and TCRdb kept only the in-frame ones, dropping some. The table has 68,000 or so clones, 91% seen once. Sequencing was done on a sample of PBMCs. This receptor was taken from a man aged 18 to 29 in good health and CMV-seronegative.

The CDR3 is CASKGEGWWPQHF. DNA of the CDR3: TGTGCCAGCAAGGGGGAGGGCTGGTGGCCCCAGCATTTT. The chain couples TRBV27 to TRBJ1-5, with a possible D match to TRBD1 (6 bases). There are 13 residues in the CDR3. The V end lost 7 bases, the J end lost 9 bases, and 16 bases lay between the germline ends. Germline V gene sequence: CDR1 MNHEY, CDR2 SMNVEV (reference sequence).